Below, 16 T cell receptor beta chains from the same sample are listed, as sequenced in a study of cytomegalovirus exposure and HLA in healthy donors. A multiplex PCR was run with 60 Vbeta primers and 13 Jbeta primers. TCRdb's copy holds only in-frame clones and misses some; the assay was immunoSEQ multiplex PCR. The table shows around 75,000 clones, with around 78% occurring only once. Specimen: PBMCs. The source is a man between 35 and 55 years old in good health and CMV-seronegative.

The chain combines TRBV14 with TRBJ2-2; D not certain. Trimming shortened V by 1 base and J by 5 bases, and 11 bases separated the two germline ends. Germline V lookup: CDR1 SGHDN, CDR2 FVKESK. The CDR3 contains 15 residues. The CDR3 DNA reads as TGTGCCAGCAGCCAAGTAGAGGCCCGAACCGGGGAGCTGTTTTTT. Translating it yields CASSQVEARTGELFF.

The J gene is TRBJ2-5, the V gene TRBV5-1, with D uncertain. V shed 0 bases and J shed 4 bases, with 10 bases lying between them. The germline V gene has CDR1 SGHRS and CDR2 YFSETQ. The CDR3 is 14 amino acids. The DNA for the CDR3 is TGCGCCAGCAGCTTGGACCCTTCGGTAGAGACCCAGTACTTC. It specifies CASSLDPSVETQYF. Full variable domain (outside the CDR3, taken from reference TRBV5-1 and TRBJ2-5): KAGVTQTPRYLIKTRGQQVTLSCSPISGHRSVSWYQQTPGQGLQFLFEYFSETQRNKGNFPGRFSGRQFSNSRSEMNVSTLELGDSALYLCASSLDPSVETQYFGPGTRLLVL.

V is TRBV6-1 and J is TRBJ2-1; D is ambiguous. The V gene lost 0 bases and the J gene lost 4 bases, with 4 bases spanning the gap. CDR3 length: 13 residues. Germline CDR1 and CDR2: MNHNS and SASEGT. CDR3: CASSEAEYNEQFF. The DNA for the CDR3 is TGTGCCAGCAGTGAAGCAGAGTACAATGAGCAGTTCTTC.

The genes are TRBV4-1 and TRBJ2-1; 12 nucleotides align to TRBD2. The germline CDR1 and CDR2 sequences are MGHRA and YSYEKL. This CDR3 spans 16 amino acids. V trimming: 4 bases; J trimming: 8 bases; junction bases outside the gene matches: 9. This CDR3 is CASSLAPSGGAYEQFF. The CDR3 nucleotides are TGCGCCAGCAGCCTCGCCCCTAGCGGGGGGGCCTATGAGCAGTTCTTC.

This chain connects TRBV2 to TRBJ1-1, with D possibly TRBD1 on 6 matching bases. V was trimmed by 1 base and J by 11 bases, leaving 17 bases between them. This CDR3 has 14 amino acids. The germline V gene has CDR1 SNHLY and CDR2 FYNNEI. The DNA of the CDR3 is TGTGCCAGCAGTGAAGTTCCGGGGGGCGCGAATGCTTTCTTT. Translating gives CASSEVPGGANAFF.

The J gene is TRBJ2-7, the V gene TRBV6-6; D is unclear. The V gene's germline CDR1 is MNHNY and CDR2 SVGAGI (reference sequence). Trimming took off 7 bases at V and 6 bases at J, with 10 bases between the two ends. CDR3 length: 11 residues. The CDR3 is CASTPGSEQYF. The CDR3 nucleotides read TGTGCCAGCACCCCGGGTAGCGAGCAGTACTTC.

The chain recombines TRBV5-5 with TRBJ2-1; 8 positions match TRBD2. Germline V gene data show CDR1 as SGHKS and CDR2 as YYEKEE (reference sequence). The CDR3 runs to 16 residues. With 2 bases clipped from V and 3 bases from J, the junction kept 7 bases outside the gene matches. The CDR3 protein is CASSFTGGAFYNEQFF. The CDR3, as DNA: TGTGCCAGCAGCTTTACCGGGGGGGCATTCTACAATGAGCAGTTCTTC.

This clone has just one count. CDR3 nucleotides: TGTGCCAGCACCAGGACAGGGGTCTGGACTGAAGCTTTCTTT. This codes for CASTRTGVWTEAFF. This chain links TRBV5-6 with TRBJ1-1, with 9 bases that match TRBD1. The CDR3 extends over 14 amino acids. The germline gives CDR1 SGHDT, CDR2 YYEEEE. V was pared by 6 bases and J by 5 bases, with 8 bases of the junction left unmatched.

The chain carries TRBV30 and TRBJ1-1; D not certain. CDR3 length: 14 amino acids. Germline V gene data show CDR1 as GTSNPN and CDR2 as SVGIG (reference sequence). V lost 7 bases to trimming and J lost 0 bases, with 15 bases between them. The CDR3 DNA is TGTGCCTCGCCGGGAGTGCAGATGAACACTGAAGCTTTCTTT. Translating gives CASPGVQMNTEAFF.

The chain employs TRBV28 and TRBJ2-2; D is unresolved. The V end was cut by 5 bases, the J end by 4 bases, with 11 bases between. The CDR3 is 14 residues long. Germline V gene data show CDR1 as MDHEN and CDR2 as SYDVKM. Here the CDR3 DNA reads TGTGCCAGCAGTCCAGCTACAGTCACCGGGGAGCTGTTTTTT. Its protein is CASSPATVTGELFF.

The gene calls are TRBV19 and TRBJ2-7; a weak D match, TRBD1 (6 bases). V dropped 8 bases and J dropped 2 bases, with 22 bases sitting between them. CDR3 length: 16 residues. Germline CDR1 reads LNHDA; CDR2 reads SQIVND (reference sequence). CDR3 protein: CASQDQGTGTPYEQYF. DNA of the CDR3: TGTGCCAGTCAGGACCAGGGGACCGGGACACCCTACGAGCAGTACTTC.

The chain recombines TRBV9 with TRBJ1-4; 8 bases are shared with TRBD1. The CDR3 sequence is 14 residues long. The germline V gene encodes CDR1 SGDLS and CDR2 YYNGEE. V trimming: 5 bases; J trimming: 4 bases; junction bases outside the gene matches: 4. CDR3 DNA: TGTGCCAGCAGTTACGGACAGGGTAATGAAAAACTGTTTTTT. It codes for CASSYGQGNEKLFF.

The chain has TRBV7-9 and TRBJ2-5; 9 nucleotides line up with TRBD1. The J segment lost 3 bases and the V segment lost 5 bases, leaving 7 bases of the junction unmatched. The CDR3 extends over 15 amino acids. CDR1 SEHNR and CDR2 FQNEAQ come from the germline V gene (reference sequence). The CDR3 DNA is TGTGCCAGCAGCCCGAGAGGGACAGGGAAAGAGACCCAGTACTTC. It is translated as CASSPRGTGKETQYF.

The chain carries TRBV13 and TRBJ2-2; a possible D gene is TRBD1 (6 bases). There are 15 residues in the CDR3. V gave up 3 bases and J gave up 5 bases, with 13 bases separating them. Germline loops: CDR1 PRHDT, CDR2 FYEKMQ (reference sequence). In DNA, the CDR3 is TGTGCCAGCAGCTTTACAGGGATTATAACCGGGGAGCTGTTTTTT. Translation gives CASSFTGIITGELFF.

This rearrangement joins TRBV7-2 to TRBJ2-5, with a weak D call TRBD2 (6 bases). V shed 4 bases and J shed 1 base, with 10 bases lying between them. Germline CDR1 is SGHTA and CDR2 is FQGNSA. The CDR3 consists of 14 residues. DNA for the CDR3: TGTGCCAGCAGCTCCCGGGACTTCCAAGAGACCCAGTACTTC. It yields the protein CASSSRDFQETQYF. The full variable domain, completed using reference TRBV7-2 and TRBJ2-5, is GAGVSQSPSNKVTEKGKDVELRCDPISGHTALYWYRQSLGQGLEFLIYFQGNSAPDKSGLPSDRFSAERTGGSVSTLTIQRTQQEDSAVYLCASSSRDFQETQYFGPGTRLLVL.

This chain links TRBV5-1 with TRBJ2-3; D is perhaps TRBD1 (6 bases). The germline CDR1 and CDR2 sequences are SGHRS and YFSETQ. There are 15 residues in the CDR3. Deletions cut 4 bases from V and 0 bases from J, with 12 bases between. The CDR3 spells CASSLRDTSTDTQYF. The CDR3, as DNA: TGCGCCAGCAGCCTAAGGGACACTAGCACAGATACGCAGTATTTT.